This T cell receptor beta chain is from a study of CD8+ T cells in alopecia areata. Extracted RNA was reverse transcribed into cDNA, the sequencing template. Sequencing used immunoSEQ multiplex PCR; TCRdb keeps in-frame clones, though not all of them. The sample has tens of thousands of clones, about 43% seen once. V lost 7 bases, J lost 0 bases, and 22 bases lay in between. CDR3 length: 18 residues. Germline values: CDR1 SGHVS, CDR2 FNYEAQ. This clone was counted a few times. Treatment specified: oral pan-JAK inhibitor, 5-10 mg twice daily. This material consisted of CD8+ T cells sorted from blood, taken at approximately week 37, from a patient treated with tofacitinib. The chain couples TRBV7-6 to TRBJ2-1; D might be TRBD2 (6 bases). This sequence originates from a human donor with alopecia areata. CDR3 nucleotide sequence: TGTGCCAGCACCACCGGTCGGGGGACCCGGAGCTCCTACAATGAGCAGTTCTTC. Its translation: CASTTGRGTRSSYNEQFF.